These 5 T cell receptor beta chains originate from one sample sequenced in a study of CD8 T cells in ankylosing spondylitis. No antigens are known for them. Study-wide results and caveats: Ankylosing spondylitis blood seemed to carry a telltale TCR beta motif made of roughly eight highly homologous variants.

TCRdb fed the 5' RACE reads into MiXCR, producing one record per CDR3 protein. The table lists 500,000 or so distinct CDR3 sequences, under 5.5% of them singletons. The sequenced material came from blood, either unsorted or a sorted T cell fraction (not recorded which). These receptors were taken from a male donor with ankylosing spondylitis.

This clonotype was found many times. The genes are TRBV20-1 and TRBJ2-7, with 13 bases fitting TRBD2. The CDR3 contains 18 residues. J gave up 6 bases and V 3 bases, and 17 bases lay outside the gene matches. Germline CDR1 reads DFQATT; CDR2 reads SNEGSKA (reference sequence). Here the CDR3 DNA reads TGCAGTGCTAGCTCTTACCCGACTAGCGGGAGGCAGCCCCGCGAGCAGTACTTC. It yields the protein CSASSYPTSGRQPREQYF.

This clonotype occurred many times. This sequence joins TRBV6-2 or TRBV6-3 and TRBJ2-1; 11 nucleotides agree with TRBD2. This CDR3 spans 16 amino acids. Losses at the gene ends were 6 bases for V and 3 bases for J; bases not matched to a gene: 7. From germline, CDR1 is MNHEY and CDR2 SVGEGT. Here the CDR3 reads CASSSTGLAVYNEQFF. The CDR3 DNA is TGTGCCAGCAGCTCCACGGGACTAGCGGTCTACAATGAGCAGTTCTTC.

J is TRBJ2-1 and V is TRBV24-1; D is perhaps TRBD1 or TRBD2 (5 bases each). In germline, CDR1 is KGHDR, CDR2 SFDVKD. The CDR3 length is 17 residues. Between the trimmed V and J ends, which lost 2 bases and 7 bases, there was a span of 20 bases. CDR3 bases: TGTGCCACCAGTGATTCCCGGGGCAGGGTTGATAGAAATGAGCAGTTCTTC. This sequence encodes CATSDSRGRVDRNEQFF.

This clonotype was counted at least ten times. This chain links TRBV10-3 with TRBJ2-1; TRBD2 aligns across 7 bases. CDR1 and CDR2 from the germline V gene are ENHRY and SYGVKD. V was clipped by 6 bases and J by 7 bases; unmatched bases: 6. CDR3 length equals 13 residues. CDR3 region: CAIRRGGENEQFF. The CDR3, as DNA: TGTGCCATCAGAAGGGGAGGGGAAAATGAGCAGTTCTTC.

Many counts were recorded for this clonotype. The V and J genes are TRBV25-1 and TRBJ1-4, with D unclear. V lost 4 bases and J lost 7, with 16 bases in between. The germline V gene encodes CDR1 MGHDK and CDR2 SYGVNS. CDR3 length equals 15 residues. CDR3 amino acids: CASSAWDRSGEKLFF. CDR3 bases: TGTGCCAGCAGTGCCTGGGATCGGTCCGGTGAAAAACTGTTTTTT.